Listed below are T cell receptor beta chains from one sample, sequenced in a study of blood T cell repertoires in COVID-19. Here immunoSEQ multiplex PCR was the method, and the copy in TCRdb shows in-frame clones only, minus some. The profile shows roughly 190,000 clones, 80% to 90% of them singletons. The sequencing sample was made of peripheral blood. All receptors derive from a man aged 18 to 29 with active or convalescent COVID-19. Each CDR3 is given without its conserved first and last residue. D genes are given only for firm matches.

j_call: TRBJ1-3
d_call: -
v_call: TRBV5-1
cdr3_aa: ASSLGGVNTGNTIY

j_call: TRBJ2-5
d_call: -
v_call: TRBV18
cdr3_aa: ASSPAGIQETQY

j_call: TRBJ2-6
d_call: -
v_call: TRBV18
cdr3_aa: ASSEITGGANVLT

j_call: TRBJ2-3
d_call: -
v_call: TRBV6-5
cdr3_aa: ASSPIMGETDTQY

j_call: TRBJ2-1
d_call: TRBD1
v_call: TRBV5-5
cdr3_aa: ASSHGTAFNEQF

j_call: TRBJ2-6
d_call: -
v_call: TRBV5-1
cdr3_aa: ASSLVGDSRLN

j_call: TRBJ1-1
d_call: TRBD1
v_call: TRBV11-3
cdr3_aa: ASSLELGGDRVHCDTEAF

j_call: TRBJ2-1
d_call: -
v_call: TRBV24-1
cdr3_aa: ATSPSEFGNEQF

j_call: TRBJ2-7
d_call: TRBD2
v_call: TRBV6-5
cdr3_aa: ASSPGASGRNEQY

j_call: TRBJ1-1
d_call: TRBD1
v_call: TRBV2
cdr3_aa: ASILDRGPDEAF

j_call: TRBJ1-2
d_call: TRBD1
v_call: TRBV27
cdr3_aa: ASSEAGTGGEDYGYT

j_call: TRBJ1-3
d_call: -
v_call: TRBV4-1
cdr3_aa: ASSQGQLNTIY

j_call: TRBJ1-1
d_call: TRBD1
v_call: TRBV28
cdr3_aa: ASSLTGQGNTEAF

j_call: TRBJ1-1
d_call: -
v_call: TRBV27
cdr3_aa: ASSSRGGYTEAF

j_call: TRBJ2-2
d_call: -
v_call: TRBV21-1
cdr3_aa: ASSKKRERTGELF

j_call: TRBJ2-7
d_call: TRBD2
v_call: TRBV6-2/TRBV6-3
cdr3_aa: ASSPGTSGITYEQY

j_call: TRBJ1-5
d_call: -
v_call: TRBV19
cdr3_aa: ASSAYSTGQPQH

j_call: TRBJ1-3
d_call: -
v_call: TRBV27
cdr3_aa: ASRGGTSGNTIY

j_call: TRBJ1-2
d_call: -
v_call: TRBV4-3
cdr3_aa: ASSQVVARGYT

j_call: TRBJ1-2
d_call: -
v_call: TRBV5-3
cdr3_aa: ARRQEQGAHNYGYT

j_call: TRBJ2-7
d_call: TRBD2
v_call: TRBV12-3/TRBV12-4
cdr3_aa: ASRWTSGSEQY

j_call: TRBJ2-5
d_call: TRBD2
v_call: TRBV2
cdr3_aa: ASSTSGETQY

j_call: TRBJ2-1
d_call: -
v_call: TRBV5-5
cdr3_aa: ASSLAGAPYNEQF

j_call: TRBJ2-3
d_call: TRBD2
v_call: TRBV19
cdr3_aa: ASSKIAGGTDTQY

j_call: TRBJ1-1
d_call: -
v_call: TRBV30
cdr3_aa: AWSGGDTEAF

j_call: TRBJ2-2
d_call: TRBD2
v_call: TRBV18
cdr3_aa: ASSPWTSDTGELF

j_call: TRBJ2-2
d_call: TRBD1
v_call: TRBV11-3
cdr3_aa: ASSGGPGQGTGELF

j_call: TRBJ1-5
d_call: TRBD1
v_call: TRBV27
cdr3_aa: ASSFLGQGRPQH

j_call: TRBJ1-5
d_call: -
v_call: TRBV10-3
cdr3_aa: AISEGAANQPQH

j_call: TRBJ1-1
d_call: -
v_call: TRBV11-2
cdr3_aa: ASSLDIARGIMNTEAF

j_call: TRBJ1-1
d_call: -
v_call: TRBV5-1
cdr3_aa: ASSLDGGTPEAF

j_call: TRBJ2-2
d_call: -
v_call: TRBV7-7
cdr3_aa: ASSLLVGTGELF

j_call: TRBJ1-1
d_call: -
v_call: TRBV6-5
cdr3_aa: ASSYSGGEAF

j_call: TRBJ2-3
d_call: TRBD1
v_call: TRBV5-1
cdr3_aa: ASSSGQGGTDTQY

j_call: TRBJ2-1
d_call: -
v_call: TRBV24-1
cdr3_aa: ATSDLGVGGTPRYNEQF

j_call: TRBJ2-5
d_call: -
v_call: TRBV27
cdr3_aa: ASSLSSRTKETQY

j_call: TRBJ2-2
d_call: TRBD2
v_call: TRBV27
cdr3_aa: ASSLSPASGRPNTGELF

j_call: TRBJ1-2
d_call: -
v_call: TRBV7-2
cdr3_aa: ASSLAGEALGYT

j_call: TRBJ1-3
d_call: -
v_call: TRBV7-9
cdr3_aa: ASSLAEGSGNTIY

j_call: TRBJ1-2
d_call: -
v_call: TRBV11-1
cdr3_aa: ASSLVGRNGYT